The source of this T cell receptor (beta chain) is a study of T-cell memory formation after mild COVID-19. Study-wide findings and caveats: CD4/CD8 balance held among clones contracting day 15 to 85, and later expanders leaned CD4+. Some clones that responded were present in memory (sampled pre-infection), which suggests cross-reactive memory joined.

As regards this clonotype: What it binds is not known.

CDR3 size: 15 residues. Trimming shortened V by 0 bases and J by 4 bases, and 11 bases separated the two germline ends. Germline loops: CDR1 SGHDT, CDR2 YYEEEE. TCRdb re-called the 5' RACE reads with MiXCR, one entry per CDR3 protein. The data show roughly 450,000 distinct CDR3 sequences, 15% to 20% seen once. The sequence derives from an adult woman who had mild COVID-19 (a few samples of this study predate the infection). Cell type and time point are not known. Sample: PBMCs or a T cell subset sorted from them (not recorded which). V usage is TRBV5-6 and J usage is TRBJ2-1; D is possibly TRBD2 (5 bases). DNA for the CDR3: TGTGCCAGCAGCTTGGGGCTGGGAGCTTACAATGAGCAGTTCTTC. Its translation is CASSLGLGAYNEQFF.